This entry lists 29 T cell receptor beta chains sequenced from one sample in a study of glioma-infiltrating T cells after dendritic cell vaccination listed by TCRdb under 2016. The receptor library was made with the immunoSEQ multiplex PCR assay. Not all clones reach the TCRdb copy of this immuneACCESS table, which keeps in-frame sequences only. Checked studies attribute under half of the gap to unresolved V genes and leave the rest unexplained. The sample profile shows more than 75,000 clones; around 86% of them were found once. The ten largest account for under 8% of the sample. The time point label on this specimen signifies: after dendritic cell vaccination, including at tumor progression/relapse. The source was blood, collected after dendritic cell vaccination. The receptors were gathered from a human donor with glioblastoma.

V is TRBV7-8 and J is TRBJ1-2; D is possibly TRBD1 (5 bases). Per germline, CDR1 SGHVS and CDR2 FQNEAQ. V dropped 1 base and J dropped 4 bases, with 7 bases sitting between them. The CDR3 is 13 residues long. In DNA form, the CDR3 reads TGTGCCAGCAGCTTAGGACAGAGCTATGGCTACACCTTC. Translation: CASSLGQSYGYTF.

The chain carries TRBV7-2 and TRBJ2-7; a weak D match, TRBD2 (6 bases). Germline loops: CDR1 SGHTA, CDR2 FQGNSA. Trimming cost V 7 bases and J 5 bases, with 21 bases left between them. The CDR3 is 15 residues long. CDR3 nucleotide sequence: TGTGCCAGCACCAAGACCCGGGGGAGTGGCAACGAGCAGTACTTC. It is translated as CASTKTRGSGNEQYF.

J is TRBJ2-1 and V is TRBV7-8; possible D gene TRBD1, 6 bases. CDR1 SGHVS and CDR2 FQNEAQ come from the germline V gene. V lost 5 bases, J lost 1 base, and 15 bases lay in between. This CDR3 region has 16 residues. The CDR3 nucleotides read TGTGCCAGCAGCCACTTTGGGGGCGCATCCTACAATGAGCAGTTCTTC. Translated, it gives CASSHFGGASYNEQFF.

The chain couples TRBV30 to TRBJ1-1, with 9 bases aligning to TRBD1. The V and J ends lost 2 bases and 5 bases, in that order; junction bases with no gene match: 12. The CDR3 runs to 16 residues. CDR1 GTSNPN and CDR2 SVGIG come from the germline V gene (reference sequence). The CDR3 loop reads CAWSPHRTGERTEAFF. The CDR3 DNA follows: TGTGCCTGGAGTCCCCACCGGACAGGGGAGAGGACTGAAGCTTTCTTT.

The CDR3: CAWSRQGPNYGYTF. The CDR3 DNA follows: TGTGCCTGGAGTCGACAGGGACCTAACTATGGCTACACCTTC. The V and J genes are TRBV30 and TRBJ1-2; TRBD1 matches at 7 bases. Germline CDR1 GTSNPN, CDR2 SVGIG (reference sequence). Trimming took 2 bases from V and 0 from J; bases not matched to a gene: 3. CDR3 length: 14 amino acids.

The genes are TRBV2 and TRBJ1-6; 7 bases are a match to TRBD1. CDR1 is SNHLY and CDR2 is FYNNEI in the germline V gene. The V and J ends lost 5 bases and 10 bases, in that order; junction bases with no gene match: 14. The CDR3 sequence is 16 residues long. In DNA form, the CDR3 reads TGTGCCAGCAGTTCCGGGACAGCCAACGCGGGCTCACCCCTCCACTTT. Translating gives CASSSGTANAGSPLHF.

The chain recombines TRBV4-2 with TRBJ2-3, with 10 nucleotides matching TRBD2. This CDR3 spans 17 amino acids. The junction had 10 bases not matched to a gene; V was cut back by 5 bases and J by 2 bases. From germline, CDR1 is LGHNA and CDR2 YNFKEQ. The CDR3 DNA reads TGTGCCAGCAGCAAGTCGGGTCTAGCGGGGGCCACAGATACGCAGTATTTT. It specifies CASSKSGLAGATDTQYF.

CDR3 in DNA: TGTGCCATCAAGGGGGGGGCCAGCACCGGGGAGCTGTTTTTT. It encodes CAIKGGASTGELFF. The rearrangement joins TRBV6-5 to TRBJ2-2; perhaps TRBD2 as D (7 bases). There are 14 residues in the CDR3. CDR1 and CDR2 from the germline V gene are MNHEY and SVGAGI. V was pared by 10 bases and J by 4 bases, with 16 bases between.

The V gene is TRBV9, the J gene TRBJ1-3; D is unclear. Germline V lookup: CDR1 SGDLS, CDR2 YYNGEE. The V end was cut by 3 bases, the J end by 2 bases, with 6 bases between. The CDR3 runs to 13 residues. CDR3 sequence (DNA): TGTGCCAGCAGCGGGACTCCTGGAAACACCATATATTTT. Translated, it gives CASSGTPGNTIYF. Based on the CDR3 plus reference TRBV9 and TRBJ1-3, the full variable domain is DSGVTQTPKHLITATGQRVTLRCSPRSGDLSVYWYQQSLDQGLQFLIQYYNGEERAKGNILERFSAQQFPDLHSELNLSSLELGDSALYFCASSGTPGNTIYFGEGSWLTVV.

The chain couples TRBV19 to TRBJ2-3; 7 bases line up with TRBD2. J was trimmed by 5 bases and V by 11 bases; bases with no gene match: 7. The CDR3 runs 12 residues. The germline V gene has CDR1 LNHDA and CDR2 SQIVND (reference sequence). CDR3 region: CAAGVTRDTQYF. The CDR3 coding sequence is TGTGCCGCGGGGGTCACTCGAGATACGCAGTATTTT.

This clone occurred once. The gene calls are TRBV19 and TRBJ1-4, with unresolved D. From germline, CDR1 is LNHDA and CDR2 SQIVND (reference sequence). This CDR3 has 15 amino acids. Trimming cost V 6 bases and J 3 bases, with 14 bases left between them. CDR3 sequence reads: CASSARGASNEKLFF. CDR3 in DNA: TGTGCCAGTAGCGCCAGAGGTGCTTCTAATGAAAAACTGTTTTTT.

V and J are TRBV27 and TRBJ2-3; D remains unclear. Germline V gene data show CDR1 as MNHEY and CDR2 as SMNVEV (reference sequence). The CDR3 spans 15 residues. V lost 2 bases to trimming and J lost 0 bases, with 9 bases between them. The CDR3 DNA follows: TGTGCCAGCAGTTTACGACAATTTAGCACAGATACGCAGTATTTT. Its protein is CASSLRQFSTDTQYF.

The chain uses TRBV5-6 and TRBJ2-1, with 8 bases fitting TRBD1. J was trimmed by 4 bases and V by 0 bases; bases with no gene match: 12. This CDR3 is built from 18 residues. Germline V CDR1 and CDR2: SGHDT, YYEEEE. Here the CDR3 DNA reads TGTGCCAGCAGCTTGGCAGGGGGCGCAATCCCGTCTTACAATGAGCAGTTCTTC. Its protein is CASSLAGGAIPSYNEQFF.

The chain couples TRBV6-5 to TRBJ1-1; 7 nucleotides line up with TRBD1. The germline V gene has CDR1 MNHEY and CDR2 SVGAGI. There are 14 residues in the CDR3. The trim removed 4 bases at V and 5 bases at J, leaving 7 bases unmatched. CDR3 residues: CASSSPTGATEAFF. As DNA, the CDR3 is TGTGCCAGCAGTTCCCCCACAGGGGCGACTGAAGCTTTCTTT.

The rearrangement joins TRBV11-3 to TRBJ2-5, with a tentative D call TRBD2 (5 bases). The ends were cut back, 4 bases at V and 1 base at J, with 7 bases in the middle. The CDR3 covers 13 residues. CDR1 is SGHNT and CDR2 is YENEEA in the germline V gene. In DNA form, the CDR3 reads TGTGCCAGCAGCTCCGGGATCCAAGAGACCCAGTACTTC. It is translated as CASSSGIQETQYF.

The CDR3 reads CASSYVGGRTEAFF. CDR3 DNA sequence: TGTGCCAGCAGTTACGTTGGCGGGAGGACTGAAGCTTTCTTT. The V call is TRBV6-5, the J call TRBJ1-1; no firm D call. The germline V gene has CDR1 MNHEY and CDR2 SVGAGI. V lost 2 bases and J 5 bases, leaving 12 bases between the germline ends. CDR3 size: 14 residues.

The CDR3 nucleotides read TGTGCCAGCAGCTTAGGGGGGGGTCAGTGGGACGCTTTCTTT. Its translation: CASSLGGGQWDAFF. The J gene is TRBJ1-1, the V gene TRBV7-9, with D possibly being TRBD1 (5 bases). V lost 1 base to trimming and J lost 11 bases, with 17 bases between them. Germline V CDR1 and CDR2: SEHNR, FQNEAQ (reference sequence). The CDR3 covers 14 residues.

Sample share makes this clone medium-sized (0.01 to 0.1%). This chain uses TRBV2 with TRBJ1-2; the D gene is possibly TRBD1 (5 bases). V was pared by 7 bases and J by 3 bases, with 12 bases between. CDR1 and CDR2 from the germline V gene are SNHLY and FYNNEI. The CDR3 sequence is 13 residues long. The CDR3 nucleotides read TGTGCCAGCACGCGGGGGGAATACTATGGCTACACCTTC. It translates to CASTRGEYYGYTF.

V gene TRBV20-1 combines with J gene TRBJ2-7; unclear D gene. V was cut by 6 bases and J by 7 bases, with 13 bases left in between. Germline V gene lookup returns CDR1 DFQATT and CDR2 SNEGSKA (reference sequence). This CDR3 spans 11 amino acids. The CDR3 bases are TGCAGTGCCCCCCTTGTTGAGGAGCAGTACTTC. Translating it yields CSAPLVEEQYF.

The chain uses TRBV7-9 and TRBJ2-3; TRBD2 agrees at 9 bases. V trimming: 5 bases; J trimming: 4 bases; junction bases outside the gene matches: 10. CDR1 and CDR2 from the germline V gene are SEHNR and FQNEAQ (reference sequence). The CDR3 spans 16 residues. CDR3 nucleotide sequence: TGTGCCAGCAGCACCCTAGGCGGGGGGGCCGCAGATACGCAGTATTTT. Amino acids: CASSTLGGGAADTQYF.

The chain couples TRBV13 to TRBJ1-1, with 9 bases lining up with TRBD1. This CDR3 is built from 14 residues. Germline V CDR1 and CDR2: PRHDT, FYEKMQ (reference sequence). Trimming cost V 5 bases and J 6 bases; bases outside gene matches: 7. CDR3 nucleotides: TGTGCCAGCAGCCCAGCCTGGGACAGGGCTGAAGCTTTCTTT. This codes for CASSPAWDRAEAFF.

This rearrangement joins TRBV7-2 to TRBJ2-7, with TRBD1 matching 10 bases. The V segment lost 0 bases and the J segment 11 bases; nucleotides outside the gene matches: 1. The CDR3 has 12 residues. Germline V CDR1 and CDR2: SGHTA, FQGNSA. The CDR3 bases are TGTGCCAGCAGCTTAGCCGGGACAGGGGAGTACTTC. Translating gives CASSLAGTGEYF.

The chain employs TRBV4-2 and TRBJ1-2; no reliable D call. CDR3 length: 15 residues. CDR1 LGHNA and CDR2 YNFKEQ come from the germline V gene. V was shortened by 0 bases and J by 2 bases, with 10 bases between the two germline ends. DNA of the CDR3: TGTGCCAGCAGCCAAGATCAGGAAGTCAACTATGGCTACACCTTC. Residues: CASSQDQEVNYGYTF.

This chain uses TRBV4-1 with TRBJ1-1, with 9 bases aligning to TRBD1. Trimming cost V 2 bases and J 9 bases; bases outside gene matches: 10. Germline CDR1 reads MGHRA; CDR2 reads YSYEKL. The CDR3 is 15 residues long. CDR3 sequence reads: CASSQSGTGISKAFF. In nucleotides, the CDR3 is TGCGCCAGCAGCCAATCCGGGACAGGGATCTCTAAAGCTTTCTTT.

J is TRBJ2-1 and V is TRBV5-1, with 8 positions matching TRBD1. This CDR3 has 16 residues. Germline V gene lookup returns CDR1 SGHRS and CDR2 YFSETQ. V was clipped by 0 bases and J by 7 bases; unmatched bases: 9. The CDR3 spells CASSLAAGGAQNEQFF. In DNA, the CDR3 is TGCGCCAGCAGCTTGGCTGCAGGGGGCGCCCAAAATGAGCAGTTCTTC.

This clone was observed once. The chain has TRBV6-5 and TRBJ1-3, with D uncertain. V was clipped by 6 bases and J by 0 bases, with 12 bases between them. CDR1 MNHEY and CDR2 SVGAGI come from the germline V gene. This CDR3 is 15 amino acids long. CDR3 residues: CASRITASSGNTIYF. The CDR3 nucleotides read TGTGCCAGCAGAATTACCGCGAGCTCTGGAAACACCATATATTTT.

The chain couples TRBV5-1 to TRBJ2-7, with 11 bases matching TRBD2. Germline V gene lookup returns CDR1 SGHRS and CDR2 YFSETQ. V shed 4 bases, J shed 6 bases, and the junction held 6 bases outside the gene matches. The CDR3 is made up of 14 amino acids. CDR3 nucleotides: TGCGCCAGCAGCAAGACTAGCGGGGAGGGCGAGCAGTACTTC. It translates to CASSKTSGEGEQYF.

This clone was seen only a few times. The CDR3 DNA reads TGTGCCAGCAGAGCTACAGGCAATGAGCAGTTCTTC. This encodes CASRATGNEQFF. The V call is TRBV2, the J call TRBJ2-1, with TRBD1 as a possible D gene (5 bases). V lost 6 bases to trimming and J lost 6 bases, with 9 bases between them. The CDR3 totals 12 residues. Germline lookup yields CDR1 SNHLY and CDR2 FYNNEI.

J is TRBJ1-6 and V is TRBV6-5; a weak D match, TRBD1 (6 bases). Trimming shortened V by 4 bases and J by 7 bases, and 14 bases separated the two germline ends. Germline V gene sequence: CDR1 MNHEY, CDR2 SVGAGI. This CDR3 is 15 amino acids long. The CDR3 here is CASSLPGQGNSPLHF. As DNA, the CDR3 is TGTGCCAGCAGTTTACCGGGACAAGGGAATTCACCCCTCCACTTT.